Listed here are 21 T cell receptor beta chains from one sample, sequenced in a study of shared clonotypes between healthy human individuals. Sequencing was performed with immunoSEQ multiplex PCR; in TCRdb, only in-frame clones are kept and a portion is missing. The sample contains 2 million to 2.5 million clones, about 92% of which appear only once. Naive-designated CD8 cells lacked CD45RO, were positively enriched for CCR7, and omitted terminally differentiated effector memory CD45RA+ cells. Source material: naive CD8+ T cells from PBMCs. The source of these receptors is a man aged 18 to 30 in good health. Some clones in this sample may be carry-over from other donors' samples.

CDR3 residues: CASQENTEAFF. CDR3 bases: TGTGCCAGCCAAGAGAACACTGAAGCTTTCTTT. The chain links TRBV6-5 to TRBJ1-1, with no clear D. There are 11 residues in the CDR3. Germline CDR1 and CDR2: MNHEY and SVGAGI. Between the trimmed V and J ends, which lost 8 bases and 1 base, there was a span of 5 bases.

The genes are TRBV9 and TRBJ1-1; possible D gene TRBD1, 5 bases. The CDR3 sequence is 14 residues long. Trimming shortened V by 0 bases and J by 7 bases, and 13 bases separated the two germline ends. Germline V lookup: CDR1 SGDLS, CDR2 YYNGEE. For the CDR3, the DNA is TGTGCCAGCAGCGTAGGAAGCGGGGCGAGTGAAGCTTTCTTT. It is translated as CASSVGSGASEAFF.

Comments on this clone: This sample also contains other DNA sequences that code for the same CDR3. This chain uses TRBV5-4 with TRBJ2-7, with D perhaps TRBD1 or TRBD2 (5 bases each). The length of the CDR3 is 13 residues. Per the germline V gene, CDR1 is SGHNT and CDR2 is YYREEE (reference sequence). The ends were cut back, 0 bases at V and 2 bases at J, with 6 bases in the middle. CDR3 residues: CASSLGGTYEQYF. DNA for the CDR3: TGTGCCAGCAGCTTGGGGGGGACCTACGAGCAGTACTTC. The full variable domain, its missing parts supplied by reference TRBV5-4 and TRBJ2-7, is ETGVTQSPTHLIKTRGQQVTLRCSSQSGHNTVSWYQQALGQGPQFIFQYYREEENGRGNFPPRFSGLQFPNYSSELNVNALELDDSALYLCASSLGGTYEQYFGPGTRLTVT.

The chain couples TRBV28 to TRBJ2-7, with a possible D match to TRBD1 (5 bases). The CDR3 contains 12 residues. The germline CDR1 and CDR2 sequences are MDHEN and SYDVKM. V lost 4 bases to trimming and J lost 4 bases, with 8 bases between them. CDR3: CASSSDKYEQYF. The CDR3 coding sequence is TGTGCCAGCAGTTCGGACAAATACGAGCAGTACTTC.

This clone was counted between two and nine times. V is TRBV27 and J is TRBJ1-1; a weak D match, TRBD1 (6 bases). The length of the CDR3 is 13 residues. Germline CDR1 and CDR2: MNHEY and SMNVEV (reference sequence). V lost 4 bases and J lost 1, with 7 bases in between. DNA for the CDR3: TGTGCCAGCAGTTACAGGGAGAACACTGAAGCTTTCTTT. Amino acid sequence: CASSYRENTEAFF.

The chain joins TRBV19 to TRBJ2-7; maybe TRBD1 (5 bases). The germline V gene encodes CDR1 LNHDA and CDR2 SQIVND (reference sequence). The CDR3 sequence is 15 residues long. The germline V and J ends were trimmed by 1 base and 1 base, with 11 bases remaining between them. The CDR3 region is CASSIAQGWSYEQYF. The DNA of the CDR3 is TGTGCCAGTAGTATAGCCCAGGGCTGGTCCTACGAGCAGTACTTC.

This chain links TRBV19 with TRBJ2-7; tentative D call: TRBD1 (7 bases). This CDR3 is 16 amino acids long. Trimming removed 3 bases at V and 3 bases at J, with 18 bases between. Germline V gene data show CDR1 as LNHDA and CDR2 as SQIVND (reference sequence). This CDR3 reads CASSIVGRGDFYEQYF. CDR3 nucleotides: TGTGCCAGTAGTATTGTCGGCAGGGGGGATTTCTACGAGCAGTACTTC.

The V and J genes are TRBV4-1 and TRBJ1-2; D is unresolved. CDR3 length: 19 residues. Germline CDR1 reads MGHRA; CDR2 reads YSYEKL. V lost 0 bases and J lost 0, with 20 bases in between. The CDR3, as DNA: TGCGCCAGCAGCCAAGAACCCTGGGCAGAGTTTCGGACTAACTATGGCTACACCTTC. Its protein product is CASSQEPWAEFRTNYGYTF.

This chain links TRBV4-1 with TRBJ2-7; weak D call: TRBD1 (5 bases). Trimming removed 0 bases at V and 3 bases at J, with 12 bases between. CDR3 size: 15 residues. The germline V gene encodes CDR1 MGHRA and CDR2 YSYEKL. CDR3 sequence (DNA): TGCGCCAGCAGCCAAGATCAGGGATACAACTACGAGCAGTACTTC. Amino acid sequence: CASSQDQGYNYEQYF.

In its sample, this clone was seen once. This chain joins TRBV30 and TRBJ2-3, with D perhaps matching TRBD2 (5 bases). The CDR3 contains 14 residues. Trimming removed 2 bases from V and 6 bases from J, with 15 bases in between. Per the germline V gene, CDR1 is GTSNPN and CDR2 is SVGIG (reference sequence). DNA of the CDR3: TGTGCCTGGAGTTTCAGGTCTTGGAGGGATACGCAGTATTTT. It specifies CAWSFRSWRDTQYF.

V usage is TRBV5-4 and J usage is TRBJ2-1, with D tentatively TRBD1 or TRBD2 (5 bases each). V lost 0 bases and J 6 bases, leaving 10 bases between the germline ends. The CDR3 spans 14 residues. Per the germline V gene, CDR1 is SGHNT and CDR2 is YYREEE (reference sequence). The CDR3: CASSLGRGSNEQFF. Here the CDR3 DNA reads TGTGCCAGCAGCTTGGGTCGGGGCAGCAATGAGCAGTTCTTC. Using reference TRBV5-4 and TRBJ2-1 for the parts outside the CDR3, the full variable domain is ETGVTQSPTHLIKTRGQQVTLRCSSQSGHNTVSWYQQALGQGPQFIFQYYREEENGRGNFPPRFSGLQFPNYSSELNVNALELDDSALYLCASSLGRGSNEQFFGPGTRLTVL.

This sequence joins TRBV27 and TRBJ1-1; 8 bases are shared with TRBD1. The CDR3 loop spans 16 amino acids. Germline values: CDR1 MNHEY, CDR2 SMNVEV (reference sequence). After removal of 8 bases from V and 5 bases from J, the junction contained 16 bases not matched to a gene. CDR3 sequence reads: CASSTTPTGENTEAFF. Written as DNA, the CDR3 is TGTGCCAGCTCTACGACCCCGACAGGGGAGAATACTGAAGCTTTCTTT.

The chain recombines TRBV9 with TRBJ2-7; TRBD2 aligns across 7 bases. The junction had 6 bases not matched to a gene; V was cut back by 4 bases and J by 2 bases. CDR1 and CDR2 from the germline V gene are SGDLS and YYNGEE. The CDR3 length is 14 residues. CDR3 DNA: TGTGCCAGCAGCCCTGGGGGGGTACCCTACGAGCAGTACTTC. This codes for CASSPGGVPYEQYF.

With regard to this clone: The identical CDR3 is also encoded by other nucleotide sequences in the sample. The chain uses TRBV27 and TRBJ2-1, with D unclear. V shed 3 bases and J shed 3 bases, with 6 bases lying between them. Germline assignment: CDR1 MNHEY and CDR2 SMNVEV (reference sequence). This CDR3 comprises 13 residues. The CDR3 region has the DNA TGTGCCAGCAGTTTCTCGGGCTACAATGAGCAGTTCTTC. As protein: CASSFSGYNEQFF.

The chain carries TRBV30 and TRBJ2-7; 7 bases map to TRBD2. The germline gives CDR1 GTSNPN, CDR2 SVGIG (reference sequence). The junction had 6 bases not matched to a gene; V was cut back by 4 bases and J by 0 bases. CDR3 length equals 14 residues. The CDR3 bases are TGTGCCTGGATTTGGGGAGGGCCCTCCTACGAGCAGTACTTC. Its translation is CAWIWGGPSYEQYF.

The chain carries TRBV7-9 and TRBJ2-7, with TRBD1 identical over 9 bases. J lost 6 bases, V lost 3 bases, and 9 bases had no gene match. CDR3 length equals 15 residues. Per germline, CDR1 SEHNR and CDR2 FQNEAQ (reference sequence). CDR3 DNA sequence: TGTGCCAGCAGCTTTACCGGGACAGGGCGCGGCGAGCAGTACTTC. This translates into CASSFTGTGRGEQYF.

This chain connects TRBV14 to TRBJ2-7; D is possibly TRBD1 (5 bases). The CDR3 covers 17 residues. CDR1 and CDR2 from the germline V gene are SGHDN and FVKESK. Trimming removed 0 bases at V and 0 bases at J, with 15 bases between. The CDR3 region has the DNA TGTGCCAGCAGCCAAGATCGAAGGCAGGGCTACTCCTACGAGCAGTACTTC. Translating gives CASSQDRRQGYSYEQYF.

This chain links TRBV29-1 with TRBJ2-7; possibly TRBD1 for D (6 bases). This CDR3 is 12 amino acids long. Germline V gene data show CDR1 as SQVTM and CDR2 as ANQGSEA. V was shortened by 6 bases and J by 3 bases, with 12 bases between the two germline ends. The CDR3 reads CSVYDRFYEQYF. CDR3 in DNA: TGCAGCGTCTATGACAGGTTCTACGAGCAGTACTTC.

To note about this clone: A read error may produce the germline difference seen at one junction end. This chain connects TRBV27 to TRBJ2-1; D is undetermined. CDR3 length: 15 residues. CDR1 and CDR2 from the germline V gene are MNHEY and SMNVEV (reference sequence). The DNA for the CDR3 is TGTGCCAGCAGTCTATCAAGGGTAGCCAACAATGAGCAGTTCTTC. Its protein product is CASSLSRVANNEQFF.

This sequence joins TRBV6-5 and TRBJ1-1; D perhaps matches TRBD1 (5 bases). In germline, CDR1 is MNHEY, CDR2 SVGAGI. CDR3 length: 15 residues. V was shortened by 5 bases and J by 4 bases, with 17 bases between the two germline ends. The CDR3 DNA follows: TGTGCCAGCAGTCCCTCAAGTCCCGGGGGCACTGAAGCTTTCTTT. It encodes CASSPSSPGGTEAFF.

The rearrangement links TRBV5-4 to TRBJ1-2, with D unresolved. Trimming removed 0 bases at V and 5 bases at J, with 14 bases between. The CDR3 length is 15 residues. The germline gives CDR1 SGHNT, CDR2 YYREEE (reference sequence). CDR3 region: CASSLGQAYRYGYTF. Here the CDR3 DNA reads TGTGCCAGCAGCTTGGGGCAGGCCTACCGTTATGGCTACACCTTC.